This TCR beta chain originates from a study of spatial heterogeneity in lung cancer. TCRdb re-called the 5' RACE reads through MiXCR, storing one row per CDR3 protein. The repertoire holds about 47,000 distinct CDR3 sequences, with approximately 12% as singletons. This clonotype is deemed medium-sized. There are 14 residues in the CDR3. Trimming took 4 bases from V and 3 from J, leaving 13 bases between them. The germline V gene encodes CDR1 MNHEY and CDR2 SVGAGI. Indicated time point: sample taken at primary tumor resection. Whole RNA was taken from tumor, nontumor lung or frozen PBMC; it was then sequenced unsorted.

The V call is TRBV6-5, the J call TRBJ2-7; D possibly corresponds to TRBD1 (5 bases). Specimen: PBMCs, collected at surgery. The source is a female donor with early-stage non-small cell lung cancer. The CDR3 reads CASSLGAGHYEQYF. CDR3 coding DNA: TGTGCCAGCAGTTTAGGCGCAGGGCACTACGAGCAGTACTTC.